Listed below are T cell receptor beta chains from one sample, sequenced in a study of OX40 agonist ivuxolimab in advanced cancers. Some clones are missing from TCRdb's copy, which holds only in-frame ones; the method was immunoSEQ multiplex PCR. Altogether approximately 49,000 clones are present, 83% being singletons, with the ten largest covering roughly 1.1%. The specimen comprised CD4+ or CD8+ T cells sorted from blood, sampled in a trial of the OX40 agonist ivuxolimab. The source is an adult with an advanced solid tumor such as melanoma, head and neck, liver or kidney cancer. Each CDR3 is given with its conserved first and last residue. A D gene is named only where the DNA matches it firmly. Clone size, where shown, is once, few, many, or a class for clones that have expanded.

D	V	size	J	length	DNA	CDR3
-	TRBV2	-	TRBJ1-6	12	TGTGCCAGCAGCCTTTACAATCCCCCCCTCCACTTT	CASSLYNPPLHF
TRBD1	TRBV11-1	once	TRBJ1-2	13	TGTGCCAGCAGCCCGACAGGGTTCTATGGCTACACCTTC	CASSPTGFYGYTF
-	TRBV7-2	-	TRBJ1-6	14	TGTGCCAGCAGCTCCCAATCGGGTAATTCACCCCTCCACTTT	CASSSQSGNSPLHF
-	TRBV5-6	-	TRBJ2-2	14	TGTGCCAGCAGCTCTCGAAATATAGCCGGGGAGCTGTTTTTT	CASSSRNIAGELFF
TRBD1	TRBV9	-	TRBJ2-1	15	TGTGCCAGCAGCGTAGGCAGGGGGTCCTACAATGAGCAGTTCTTC	CASSVGRGSYNEQFF
-	TRBV7-9	-	TRBJ2-3	15	TGTGCCAGCAGCCCCTTAGGCGTGGGGGTCGATACGCAGTATTTT	CASSPLGVGVDTQYF
-	TRBV7-9	-	TRBJ2-5	13	TGTGCCAGCAGCTTATGGGATATAGAGACCCAGTACTTC	CASSLWDIETQYF
-	TRBV6-1	-	TRBJ2-7	15	TGTGCCAGCAGTGAAGAGGTAGGTCAGACCTACGAGCAGTACTTC	CASSEEVGQTYEQYF
TRBD1	TRBV6-5	-	TRBJ1-1	14	TGTGCCAGCAGTGAACGGACAGGGAACACTGAAGCTTTCTTT	CASSERTGNTEAFF
-	TRBV25-1	-	TRBJ1-3	15	TGTGCCAGCAGTGCCTATACAGGATCTGGAAACACCATATATTTT	CASSAYTGSGNTIYF
-	TRBV19	-	TRBJ2-7	14	TGTGCCAGTAGTATGCGGACAGCTAGCTACGAGCAGTACTTC	CASSMRTASYEQYF
-	TRBV6-5	-	TRBJ1-5	13	TGTGCCAGCAGTTACACGGGCAATCAGCCCCAGCATTTT	CASSYTGNQPQHF
-	TRBV7-6	medium-sized	TRBJ2-2	17	TGTGCCAGCAGCTTAGGGTACGGAACCATTAACACCGGGGAGCTGTTTTTT	CASSLGYGTINTGELFF
-	TRBV30	-	TRBJ2-7	13	TGTGCCTGGAGTTCAGGCGTAGACTACGAGCAGTACTTC	CAWSSGVDYEQYF
TRBD2	TRBV18	-	TRBJ2-3	14	TGTGCCAGCTCTCCCCGGGACTACACAGATACGCAGTATTTT	CASSPRDYTDTQYF
-	TRBV7-2	-	TRBJ2-5	15	TGTGCCAGCAGCTTAGGGATAGGGGCACTAGAGACCCAGTACTTC	CASSLGIGALETQYF
-	TRBV4-1	-	TRBJ1-3	11	TGCGCCAGCCGCTCCGGAAACACCATATATTTT	CASRSGNTIYF